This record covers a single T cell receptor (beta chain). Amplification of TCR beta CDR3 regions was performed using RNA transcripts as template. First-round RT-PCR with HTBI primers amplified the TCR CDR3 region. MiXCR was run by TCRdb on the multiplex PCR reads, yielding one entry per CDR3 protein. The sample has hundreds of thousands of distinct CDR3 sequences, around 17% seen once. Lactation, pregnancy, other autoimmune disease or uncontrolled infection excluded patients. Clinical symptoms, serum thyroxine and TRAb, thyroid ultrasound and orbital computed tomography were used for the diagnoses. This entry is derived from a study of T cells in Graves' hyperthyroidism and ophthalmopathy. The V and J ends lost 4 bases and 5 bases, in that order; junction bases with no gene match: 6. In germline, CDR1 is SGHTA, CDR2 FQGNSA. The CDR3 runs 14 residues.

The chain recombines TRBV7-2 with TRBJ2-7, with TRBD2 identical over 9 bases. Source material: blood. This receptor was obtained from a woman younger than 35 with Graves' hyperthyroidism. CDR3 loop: CASSWLAGVNEQYF. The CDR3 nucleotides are TGTGCCAGCAGCTGGTTAGCGGGGGTAAACGAGCAGTACTTC.